This TCR beta chain stems from a study of CD8 T cells in Susac syndrome. Notes on this clonotype: Its antigen is not identified.

The CDR3 has 17 residues. With 2 bases removed from V and 0 bases from J, the gap between germline ends came to 14 bases. Germline loops: CDR1 MGHRA, CDR2 YSYEKL. An input of roughly 0.45 to 1 ug of RNA was subjected to reverse transcription using random hexamers. Across 54 Vbeta and 13 Jbeta, TCR beta CDR3 was amplified with immunoSEQ multiplex PCR. TCRdb reprocessed the immunoSEQ multiplex PCR reads with MiXCR, giving one entry per CDR3 protein. The table has over 120,000 distinct CDR3 sequences, approximately 95% seen once. Controls were drawn from healthy donors and were matched for age and sex. TEMRA cells were FACS-enriched, with CD8+ and CD4+ T cells isolated negatively. Study results and caveats: TCR sequencing and HLA analysis covered a relatively small number of individuals.

The J gene is TRBJ2-1, the V gene TRBV4-1; D gene unclear. Material: CD4+ T cells from PBMCs. This receptor was identified in a human donor in good health. The CDR3 DNA is TGCGCCAGCAGCCAACGCTTCGGGTATAGCTCCTACAATGAGCAGTTCTTC. It is translated as CASSQRFGYSSYNEQFF.